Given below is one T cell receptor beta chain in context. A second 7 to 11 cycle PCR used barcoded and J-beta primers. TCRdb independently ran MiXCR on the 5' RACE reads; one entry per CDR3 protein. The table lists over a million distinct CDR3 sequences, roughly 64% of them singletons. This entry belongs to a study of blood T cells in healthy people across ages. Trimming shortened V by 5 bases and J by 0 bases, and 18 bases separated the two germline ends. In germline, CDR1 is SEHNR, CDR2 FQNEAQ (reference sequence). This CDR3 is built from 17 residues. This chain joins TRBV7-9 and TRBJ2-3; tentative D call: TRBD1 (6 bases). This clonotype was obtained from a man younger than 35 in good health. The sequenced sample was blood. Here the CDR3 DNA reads TGTGCCAGCAGCCTAGGGGGAGCCAGGCCTAGCACAGATACGCAGTATTTT. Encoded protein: CASSLGGARPSTDTQYF.